The 3 T cell receptor beta chains in this list originate from one sample, sequenced in a study of OX40 agonist ivuxolimab in advanced cancers. The protocol was immunoSEQ multiplex PCR, while the TCRdb copy is restricted to in-frame clones and leaves out a portion. The sample has 35,000 to 40,000 clones; roughly 82% are singletons. Sequenced material: CD4+ or CD8+ T cells sorted from blood, taken in a trial of the OX40 agonist ivuxolimab. These receptors were taken from an adult with an advanced solid tumor such as melanoma, head and neck, liver or kidney cancer.

The chain has TRBV15 and TRBJ2-3; D call uncertain. Per germline, CDR1 LNHNV and CDR2 YYDKDF (reference sequence). Deletions cut 8 bases from V and 1 base from J, with 13 bases between. CDR3 length: 14 residues. In DNA, the CDR3 is TGTGCCACCGCCGTGACTCGTGGCACAGATACGCAGTATTTT. This gives the protein CATAVTRGTDTQYF.

The genes are TRBV6-1 and TRBJ2-7, with a possible D match to TRBD1 (5 bases). Between the trimmed V and J ends, which lost 4 bases and 3 bases, there was a span of 10 bases. Germline CDR1 MNHNS, CDR2 SASEGT. The CDR3 consists of 13 residues. CDR3 coding DNA: TGTGCCAGCAGTGCCAGACAGATCTACGAGCAGTACTTC. Its translation: CASSARQIYEQYF.

The V call is TRBV7-2, the J call TRBJ1-1, with 8 bases identical to TRBD1. There are 14 residues in the CDR3. Germline CDR1 SGHTA, CDR2 FQGNSA. Trimming removed 3 bases from V and 4 bases from J; junction bases left unmatched: 4. CDR3 sequence reads: CASSFRGQGTEAFF. DNA for the CDR3: TGTGCCAGCAGCTTCAGGGGGCAGGGCACTGAAGCTTTCTTT. Together with reference TRBV7-2 and TRBJ1-1, the CDR3 gives the full variable domain: GAGVSQSPSNKVTEKGKDVELRCDPISGHTALYWYRQSLGQGLEFLIYFQGNSAPDKSGLPSDRFSAERTGGSVSTLTIQRTQQEDSAVYLCASSFRGQGTEAFFGQGTRLTVV.